This T cell receptor beta chain was recovered during a study of control samples from healthy donors and cancer patients. V gave up 4 bases and J gave up 2 bases, with 14 bases separating them. From germline, CDR1 is SGHTA and CDR2 FQGNSA. This CDR3 comprises 15 residues. Produced via immunoSEQ multiplex PCR; TCRdb's table is partial and in-frame only. The sample holds about 75,000 clones, around four fifths seen once. The source of this sequence is a man aged 50-59 years in good health. The chain employs TRBV7-2 and TRBJ2-5; D is uncertain. Sequenced sample: blood. CDR3 loop: CASSSNGRNQETQYF. In DNA, the CDR3 is TGTGCCAGCAGCTCAAATGGACGGAATCAAGAGACCCAGTACTTC.